Listed here are 25 T cell receptor beta chains from one sample, sequenced in a study of T cell repertoires in cytomegalovirus infection. TCRdb ran MiXCR on the reads and lists one entry per CDR3 protein. The sample lists approximately 100,000 distinct CDR3 sequences; around 22% were seen once. Sequencing used CD8+ T cells from PBMCs. The receptors originated from a human donor in good health (CMV status not recorded). Some clones in this sample may be carry-over from other donors' samples.

The chain recombines TRBV19 with TRBJ2-7; D is possibly TRBD1 (6 bases). Per the germline V gene, CDR1 is LNHDA and CDR2 is SQIVND (reference sequence). This CDR3 has 14 amino acids. Trimming pared 2 bases from V and 3 bases from J, leaving 11 bases between. The CDR3 DNA sequence: TGTGCCAGTAGTATATCTGCGACAGGCTACGAGCAGTACTTC. Its translation: CASSISATGYEQYF.

V gene TRBV5-1 combines with J gene TRBJ2-1; 10 bases map to TRBD1. There are 16 residues in the CDR3. Germline V gene lookup returns CDR1 SGHRS and CDR2 YFSETQ. Trimming cost V 4 bases and J 7 bases; bases outside gene matches: 11. The CDR3 reads CASSPTTGGAGNEQFF. In nucleotides, the CDR3 is TGCGCCAGCAGCCCTACGACAGGGGGCGCGGGAAATGAGCAGTTCTTC.

This clonotype was counted between two and nine times. The rearrangement joins TRBV6-2 or TRBV6-3 to TRBJ2-7; D ambiguous. Germline loops: CDR1 MNHEY, CDR2 SVGEGT. The V end was cut by 4 bases, the J end by 0 bases, with 7 bases between. This CDR3 contains 13 residues. This CDR3 is CASSWASSYEQYF. The CDR3 DNA follows: TGTGCCAGCAGTTGGGCCAGCTCCTACGAGCAGTACTTC.

In its sample, this clonotype was seen a few times. This chain uses TRBV7-9 with TRBJ2-7; D gene ambiguous. The CDR3 is 14 amino acids. Germline V CDR1 and CDR2: SEHNR, FQNEAQ (reference sequence). V lost 5 bases and J 1 base, leaving 12 bases between the germline ends. CDR3 sequence reads: CASSTTEDSYEQYF. Written as DNA, the CDR3 is TGTGCCAGCAGCACAACCGAGGATTCCTACGAGCAGTACTTC. The variable domain in full, completed from reference TRBV7-9 and TRBJ2-7, reads DTGVSQNPRHKITKRGQNVTFRCDPISEHNRLYWYRQTLGQGPEFLTYFQNEAQLEKSRLLSDRFSAERPKGSFSTLEIQRTEQGDSAMYLCASSTTEDSYEQYFGPGTRLTVT.

The chain employs TRBV6-5 and TRBJ1-1; 8 bases match TRBD1. The V gene end was trimmed by 2 bases and the J gene end by 0 bases; junction bases not matched to a gene: 8. CDR3 length: 17 residues. Germline V gives CDR1 MNHEY, CDR2 SVGAGI. The CDR3 DNA reads TGTGCCAGCAGTTACCCCTCCGGACAGGGTTTGAACACTGAAGCTTTCTTT. Protein sequence: CASSYPSGQGLNTEAFF.

This clonotype was observed a handful of times. The chain recombines TRBV6-1 with TRBJ2-6; no firm D call. This CDR3 has 13 residues. CDR1 and CDR2 (germline): MNHNS, SASEGT. V shed 7 bases and J shed 0 bases, with 4 bases lying between them. The CDR3 loop is CASTDSGANVLTF. CDR3 nucleotide sequence: TGTGCCAGCACCGACTCTGGGGCCAACGTCCTGACTTTC.

This clonotype has ten or more counts. The chain has TRBV11-1 and TRBJ1-1; tentative D call: TRBD1 (5 bases). V was cut by 3 bases and J by 3 bases, with 14 bases left in between. Per the germline V gene, CDR1 is SGHAT and CDR2 is FQDESV (reference sequence). This CDR3 comprises 15 residues. The CDR3 loop is CASSLTARSDTEAFF. DNA of the CDR3: TGTGCCAGCAGCTTGACAGCTAGGAGCGACACTGAAGCTTTCTTT. The full variable domain, rest sourced from reference TRBV11-1 and TRBJ1-1, is EAEVAQSPRYKITEKSQAVAFWCDPISGHATLYWYRQILGQGPELLVQFQDESVVDDSQLPKDRFSAERLKGVDSTLKIQPAELGDSAMYLCASSLTARSDTEAFFGQGTRLTVV.

This clonotype occurred many times. The rearrangement joins TRBV5-5 to TRBJ1-1; D gene uncertain. This CDR3 is 14 amino acids long. Trimming took off 4 bases at V and 1 base at J, with 11 bases between the two ends. The germline gives CDR1 SGHKS, CDR2 YYEKEE (reference sequence). As DNA, the CDR3 is TGTGCCAGCAGCCTGGAACAGACGAACACTGAAGCTTTCTTT. This gives the protein CASSLEQTNTEAFF. Full variable domain (missing parts from reference TRBV5-5 and TRBJ1-1): DAGVTQSPTHLIKTRGQQVTLRCSPISGHKSVSWYQQVLGQGPQFIFQYYEKEERGRGNFPDRFSARQFPNYSSELNVNALLLGDSALYLCASSLEQTNTEAFFGQGTRLTVV.

This clonotype appeared a few times. The chain combines TRBV12-3 or TRBV12-4 with TRBJ2-3; 10 positions agree with TRBD1. The CDR3 loop spans 15 amino acids. V lost 8 bases to trimming and J lost 1 base; unmatched junction nucleotides: 6. CDR3 sequence reads: CASLEGTGGTDTQYF. Here the CDR3 DNA reads TGTGCCAGCTTAGAGGGGACAGGGGGCACAGATACGCAGTATTTT.

The gene calls are TRBV11-1 and TRBJ1-1, with D unresolved. CDR1 and CDR2 (germline): SGHAT, FQDESV (reference sequence). The CDR3 totals 17 residues. V gave up 5 bases and J gave up 0 bases, with 19 bases separating them. As DNA, the CDR3 is TGTGCCAGCAGCCCGCATACCTATAAGTTTTTGAACACTGAAGCTTTCTTT. Translation gives CASSPHTYKFLNTEAFF.

The sample holds a few counts of this clonotype. This chain uses TRBV19 with TRBJ1-6; D perhaps matches TRBD1 (5 bases). The CDR3 has 14 residues. CDR1 LNHDA and CDR2 SQIVND come from the germline V gene (reference sequence). V lost 3 bases, J lost 8 bases, and 11 bases lay in between. The DNA for the CDR3 is TGTGCCAGTAGTATTACGGACACGGATTCACCCCTCCACTTT. The encoded protein is CASSITDTDSPLHF.

The chain is built from TRBV12-3 or TRBV12-4 and TRBJ1-5; 9 nucleotides agree with TRBD1. The V and J ends lost 0 bases and 7 bases, in that order; junction bases with no gene match: 4. This CDR3 spans 15 amino acids. CDR3 loop: CASSLADRGVQPQHF. For the CDR3, the DNA is TGTGCCAGCAGTTTAGCGGACAGGGGTGTGCAGCCCCAGCATTTT.

The chain joins TRBV7-9 to TRBJ1-2, with 7 bases fitting TRBD1. Germline-derived CDR1 and CDR2 are SEHNR and FQNEAQ (reference sequence). The V segment lost 5 bases and the J segment 6 bases; nucleotides outside the gene matches: 6. This CDR3 contains 13 residues. The CDR3 is CASSPGGPNGYTF. For the CDR3, the DNA is TGTGCCAGCAGCCCAGGGGGGCCTAATGGCTACACCTTC.

CDR3 nucleotide sequence: TGTGCCAGCAGTTCAAGCACAGATACGCAGTATTTT. Its translation is CASSSSTDTQYF. The chain uses TRBV12-3 or TRBV12-4 and TRBJ2-3; D call uncertain. CDR3 size: 12 residues. Between the trimmed V and J ends, which lost 4 bases and 0 bases, there was a span of 2 bases.

V usage is TRBV15 and J usage is TRBJ1-5; D perhaps matches TRBD1 (5 bases). The V gene's germline CDR1 is LNHNV and CDR2 YYDKDF (reference sequence). Trimming pared 0 bases from V and 3 bases from J, leaving 9 bases between. The CDR3 totals 15 residues. In DNA, the CDR3 is TGTGCCACCAGCAGAGATGGACAAGTCAATCAGCCCCAGCATTTT. Translated, it gives CATSRDGQVNQPQHF. Drawing the rest from reference TRBV15 and TRBJ1-5, the complete variable domain is DAMVIQNPRYQVTQFGKPVTLSCSQTLNHNVMYWYQQKSSQAPKLLFHYYDKDFNNEADTPDNFQSRRPNTSFCFLDIRSPGLGDTAMYLCATSRDGQVNQPQHFGDGTRLSIL.

This clonotype occurred a few times. The chain carries TRBV7-9 and TRBJ2-7; the match to TRBD2 covers 8 bases. J lost 7 bases, V lost 6 bases, and 11 bases had no gene match. From germline, CDR1 is SEHNR and CDR2 FQNEAQ (reference sequence). This CDR3 contains 14 residues. For the CDR3, the DNA is TGTGCCAGCAGTCCTAGGCGGGAGGTTGATGAGCAGTACTTC. It specifies CASSPRREVDEQYF.

This clonotype was counted only a few times. The chain joins TRBV28 to TRBJ1-5; D is ambiguous. V lost 3 bases, J lost 0 bases, and 9 bases lay in between. Germline V gives CDR1 MDHEN, CDR2 SYDVKM. This CDR3 has 15 amino acids. The CDR3 nucleotides read TGTGCCAGCAGTTTGCCAGACACTAGCAATCAGCCCCAGCATTTT. It yields the protein CASSLPDTSNQPQHF. The variable domain in full, with the rest retrieved from reference TRBV28 and TRBJ1-5, is DVKVTQSSRYLVKRTGEKVFLECVQDMDHENMFWYRQDPGLGLRLIYFSYDVKMKEKGDIPEGYSVSREKKERFSLILESASTNQTSMYLCASSLPDTSNQPQHFGDGTRLSIL.

The V gene is TRBV20-1, the J gene TRBJ2-7; D is ambiguous. The CDR3 is made up of 13 amino acids. The ends were cut back, 5 bases at V and 1 base at J, with 12 bases in the middle. CDR1 is DFQATT, CDR2 SNEGSKA, per germline (reference sequence). For the CDR3, the DNA is TGCAGTGCTTTGACCCCCGGATCCTACGAGCAGTACTTC. As protein: CSALTPGSYEQYF.

The genes are TRBV28 and TRBJ1-1; D is possibly TRBD1 (5 bases). There are 12 residues in the CDR3. Trimming stripped 10 bases from V and 6 bases from J, with 15 bases between. Germline loops: CDR1 MDHEN, CDR2 SYDVKM. The CDR3: CAILGGGAEAFF. In DNA form, the CDR3 reads TGTGCCATCCTGGGGGGTGGGGCTGAAGCTTTCTTT.

This clonotype was recorded at least ten times. This sequence joins TRBV11-3 and TRBJ2-5, with a weak D call TRBD2 (6 bases). V lost 5 bases, J lost 4 bases, and 17 bases lay in between. The CDR3 loop spans 15 amino acids. Looked up from germline, CDR1 is SGHNT and CDR2 is YENEEA. The CDR3 protein is CASSPGTRKGETQYF. In nucleotides, the CDR3 is TGTGCCAGCAGCCCCGGGACTCGTAAGGGAGAGACCCAGTACTTC.

This clonotype was recorded a few times. The chain recombines TRBV7-9 with TRBJ2-1; possible D gene TRBD2, 6 bases. This CDR3 comprises 15 residues. Trimming removed 5 bases from V and 4 bases from J, with 15 bases in between. The germline V gene has CDR1 SEHNR and CDR2 FQNEAQ (reference sequence). CDR3 DNA: TGTGCCAGCAGCCCTAGCGAGGCGAGGTACAATGAGCAGTTCTTC. Amino acids: CASSPSEARYNEQFF.

This clonotype was counted between two and nine times. V and J are TRBV7-6 and TRBJ2-7, with TRBD1 matching over 7 bases. This CDR3 has 14 residues. Germline loops: CDR1 SGHVS, CDR2 FNYEAQ. The J segment lost 3 bases and the V segment lost 5 bases, leaving 7 bases of the junction unmatched. The CDR3 sequence: CASSMLDRDYEQYF. The DNA of the CDR3 is TGTGCCAGCAGCATGCTTGACAGGGACTACGAGCAGTACTTC. Together with reference TRBV7-6 and TRBJ2-7, the CDR3 gives the full variable domain: GAGVSQSPRYKVTKRGQDVALRCDPISGHVSLYWYRQALGQGPEFLTYFNYEAQQDKSGLPNDRFSAERPEGSISTLTIQRTEQRDSAMYRCASSMLDRDYEQYFGPGTRLTVT.

This clonotype has just a few counts. The CDR3 region has the DNA TGTGCCAGCAGCCGTCAGTTGGGTATGGACGAGCAGTACTTC. It codes for CASSRQLGMDEQYF. V and J are TRBV28 and TRBJ2-7; D is uncertain. The CDR3 runs to 14 residues. CDR1 is MDHEN and CDR2 is SYDVKM in the germline V gene. The V end was cut by 6 bases, the J end by 5 bases, with 17 bases between.

The chain links TRBV5-8 to TRBJ2-2, with D possibly being TRBD1 (5 bases). CDR1 is SGHTS, CDR2 YDEGEE, per germline. The CDR3 runs 16 residues. V was cut by 0 bases and J by 1 base, with 10 bases left in between. In nucleotides, the CDR3 is TGTGCCAGCAGCTTGGCCGCAGGGCTGAACACCGGGGAGCTGTTTTTT. Residues: CASSLAAGLNTGELFF.

This clonotype was observed a handful of times. V gene TRBV7-9 combines with J gene TRBJ1-6; the D gene is possibly TRBD1 (5 bases). The CDR3 is made up of 15 amino acids. V was trimmed by 4 bases and J by 6 bases, leaving 13 bases between them. Germline V lookup: CDR1 SEHNR, CDR2 FQNEAQ (reference sequence). The CDR3 DNA reads TGTGCCAGCAGCTCGCCCGGGACCGCTAATTCACCCCTCCACTTT. It codes for CASSSPGTANSPLHF.